Below are 15 T cell receptor beta chains sequenced from a single sample in a study of OX40 agonist ivuxolimab in advanced cancers. Profiled with immunoSEQ multiplex PCR; TCRdb holds only in-frame clones, not every one. The table shows approximately 78,000 clones, with about 85% occurring only once. Here the sequenced sample was CD4+ or CD8+ T cells sorted from blood, taken in a trial of the OX40 agonist ivuxolimab. The receptors come from an adult with an advanced solid tumor such as melanoma, head and neck, liver or kidney cancer.

The rearrangement uses TRBV19 and TRBJ2-2, with D possibly called TRBD1 or TRBD2 (6 bases each). The CDR3 runs to 14 residues. Trimming pared 9 bases from V and 5 bases from J, leaving 16 bases between. Germline V gene data show CDR1 as LNHDA and CDR2 as SQIVND (reference sequence). CDR3 sequence: CASHKGGRTGELFF. CDR3 sequence (DNA): TGTGCCAGCCATAAGGGGGGCCGAACCGGGGAGCTGTTTTTT.

CDR3 region: CAWSHGGMNTEAFF. In nucleotides, the CDR3 is TGTGCCTGGAGTCACGGAGGGATGAACACTGAAGCTTTCTTT. The J gene is TRBJ1-1, the V gene TRBV30; D remains unclear. The CDR3 has 14 residues. The germline V gene encodes CDR1 GTSNPN and CDR2 SVGIG (reference sequence). V was trimmed by 2 bases and J by 0 bases, leaving 10 bases between them.

This chain joins TRBV6-1 and TRBJ2-3, with 8 bases matching TRBD1. The CDR3 contains 16 residues. Losses at the gene ends were 1 base for V and 6 bases for J; bases not matched to a gene: 9. Per the germline V gene, CDR1 is MNHNS and CDR2 is SASEGT. The CDR3 nucleotides read TGTGCCAGCAGTGAAGTCGGGAGACAGGGGAGGGATACGCAGTATTTT. This encodes CASSEVGRQGRDTQYF.

The gene calls are TRBV19 and TRBJ2-1; 8 bases match TRBD2. The V gene end was trimmed by 6 bases and the J gene end by 6 bases; junction bases not matched to a gene: 10. The germline V gene encodes CDR1 LNHDA and CDR2 SQIVND (reference sequence). The CDR3 has 15 residues. CDR3 coding DNA: TGTGCCAGTAGGGCCCAAGCGGGACTAGGCAATGAGCAGTTCTTC. Translating it yields CASRAQAGLGNEQFF.

The V call is TRBV18, the J call TRBJ2-2, with D possibly being TRBD2 (5 bases). CDR1 and CDR2 from the germline V gene are KGHSH and LQKENI. This CDR3 is 16 amino acids long. With 4 bases removed from V and 1 base from J, the gap between germline ends came to 13 bases. CDR3 DNA sequence: TGTGCCAGCTCACGTACTCCACGGGGGAACACCGGGGAGCTGTTTTTT. Protein: CASSRTPRGNTGELFF.

This chain links TRBV5-8 with TRBJ1-5; D gene uncertain. CDR1 and CDR2 (germline): SGHTS, YDEGEE. CDR3 length equals 13 residues. The V end lost 5 bases, the J end lost 2 bases, and 8 bases lay between the germline ends. The CDR3 DNA reads TGTGCCAGCAGTCCTGACGGCAATCAGCCCCAGCATTTT. It translates to CASSPDGNQPQHF.

The J gene is TRBJ2-6, the V gene TRBV7-2; 9 bases line up with TRBD1. The CDR3 has 19 residues. CDR1 is SGHTA and CDR2 is FQGNSA in the germline V gene. V gave up 5 bases and J gave up 2 bases; unmatched junction bases: 13. The CDR3 DNA follows: TGTGCCAGCAGCCCCGCCCCGTACAGGGGGCGAACTGGGGCCAACGTCCTGACTTTC. Translation gives CASSPAPYRGRTGANVLTF.

The gene calls are TRBV7-2 and TRBJ2-3; TRBD1 matches 9 bases. This CDR3 spans 15 amino acids. Germline values: CDR1 SGHTA, CDR2 FQGNSA. Trimming at V came to 6 bases and at J to 2 bases, leaving 6 bases not matched to a gene. CDR3 region: CASRTGTGITDTQYF. DNA for the CDR3: TGTGCCAGCAGAACCGGGACAGGGATCACAGATACGCAGTATTTT.

The gene calls are TRBV5-1 and TRBJ1-1; no clear D. The CDR3 runs 14 residues. Germline V gene sequence: CDR1 SGHRS, CDR2 YFSETQ. V was pared by 1 base and J by 5 bases, with 12 bases between. The CDR3: CASSLSLEGTEAFF. CDR3 bases: TGCGCCAGCAGCTTGAGTCTGGAGGGAACTGAAGCTTTCTTT.

This chain joins TRBV4-1 and TRBJ2-3; D gene unclear. The CDR3 is 15 amino acids. V lost 2 bases and J lost 2, with 11 bases in between. Germline V gene lookup returns CDR1 MGHRA and CDR2 YSYEKL. As DNA, the CDR3 is TGCGCCAGCAGCCAACAGATGTCGCTCACAGATACGCAGTATTTT. Its translation: CASSQQMSLTDTQYF.

The chain links TRBV5-5 to TRBJ1-1; 7 positions agree with TRBD1. With 3 bases clipped from V and 0 bases from J, the junction kept 2 bases outside the gene matches. Germline CDR1 SGHKS, CDR2 YYEKEE (reference sequence). This CDR3 has 14 amino acids. The CDR3 is CASSWDSLNTEAFF. CDR3 in DNA: TGTGCCAGCAGCTGGGACAGTCTGAACACTGAAGCTTTCTTT. The variable domain in full, with the rest retrieved from reference TRBV5-5 and TRBJ1-1, is DAGVTQSPTHLIKTRGQQVTLRCSPISGHKSVSWYQQVLGQGPQFIFQYYEKEERGRGNFPDRFSARQFPNYSSELNVNALLLGDSALYLCASSWDSLNTEAFFGQGTRLTVV.

Of note for this clone: The junction does not match germline at one end; this may be a read error. The chain has TRBV6-5 and TRBJ2-7; 9 bases line up with TRBD2. Germline assignment: CDR1 MNHEY and CDR2 SVGAGI. This CDR3 is 12 amino acids long. The CDR3 loop is CASSRTSDRPQF. The CDR3 DNA reads TGTGCCAGCAGCCGGACTAGCGATCGACCACAATTC.

V is TRBV28 and J is TRBJ1-1; a possible D gene is TRBD1 (5 bases). This CDR3 contains 16 residues. Per germline, CDR1 MDHEN and CDR2 SYDVKM. Trimming pared 3 bases from V and 5 bases from J, leaving 19 bases between. CDR3 coding DNA: TGTGCCAGCAGTTTTTTGGCCCGATGGGGGGGGACTGAAGCTTTCTTT. Its translation: CASSFLARWGGTEAFF.

The rearrangement uses TRBV27 and TRBJ2-7; D not resolved. The CDR3 contains 13 residues. Germline values: CDR1 MNHEY, CDR2 SMNVEV (reference sequence). V was pared by 3 bases and J by 5 bases, with 11 bases between. CDR3 protein: CASSFGRFHEQYF. As DNA, the CDR3 is TGTGCCAGCAGTTTTGGCAGGTTCCACGAGCAGTACTTC.

The chain couples TRBV6-1 to TRBJ2-7, with a weak D call TRBD2 (5 bases). V was clipped by 9 bases and J by 4 bases, with 10 bases between them. This CDR3 comprises 11 residues. Germline CDR1 is MNHNS and CDR2 is SASEGT. CDR3 sequence (DNA): TGTGCCAGTAAAAGGGAGTACGAGCAGTACTTC. This codes for CASKREYEQYF.